This TCR beta chain was captured in a study of neurological immune-mediated disorders (dated by TCRdb to about 2019). About the study as a whole: Peripheral blood TCR-beta repertoires from patients with HTLV-I-associated myelopathy (HAM/TSP), patients with multiple sclerosis, and healthy controls were compared in the study using UMI-based sequencing. Longitudinal samples, technical triplicates and paired sorted CD4+ and CD8+ T-cell subsets, alongside PBMC samples, were included among the roughly 98 TCR-beta libraries. The cohort comprised 68 subjects: some 15 HAM/TSP patients, around 34 multiple sclerosis patients and approximately 20 healthy controls.

Turning to this clonotype: The specificity of this receptor is unknown. Base-call qualities are not available, and no considerably larger clone is one nucleotide away.

What the research found in general, with its limitations: TCR clonal expansion was highest in HAM/TSP patients and lowest in MS patients, with MS patients falling below even healthy controls. No identical CDR3 amino acid sequences were shared among expanded clones across subjects, suggesting private TCR-beta repertoires in all groups.

cDNA was synthesized by template-switch 5'RACE using a primer with a 10-nucleotide random unique molecular identifier that tagged each TCR transcript. Each sequencing run produced over 160 million TCR-beta sequences covering 15-18 subjects. The RNeasy kit was used for extraction of total RNA. TCR-beta VDJ regions were amplified with primers for the TCR constant region and the 5'RACE anchor, using the KAPA Real-time Library Amplification kit. Sample indexes and Illumina adaptors were added in a first PCR, after which library yield was increased in a second PCR. After Ampure bead purification, the TCR product of roughly 650 bp was size-selected on a 2% E-gel SizeSelection system. Library quality was checked on a Bioanalyzer, concentration was measured with Qubit, and libraries were quantified with the Kapa Library Quantification kit before pooling. An Illumina HiSeq 2500 was used to sequence the libraries paired-end at 2 x 150 bp. To increase sequence diversity, about 25-31% phiX was spiked into each library pool. Per the source publication's procedure: Quality-filtered reads were processed with the UMI-based MiGEC pipeline, and over 85% of raw TCR sequences were removed by the MiGEC pipeline during error correction. VDJ genes were aligned to IMGT germline references, and each clonotype was defined by a unique CDR3 amino acid sequence together with V-J genes. Clonal expansion, Shannon diversity, and CDR3 relatedness (CalcPairwiseDistances, ClusterSamples) were evaluated with VDJtools, and phylogenetic trees were built with CLCbio workbench. Clones with at least 8 unique UMIs were defined as expanded, with this threshold being based on coefficient-of-variation modelling across technical triplicates. TCRdb reprocessed the public reads (quality trimming at Q25 with fastp, clone calling with MiXCR) and kept in-frame beta chains. Entries are consolidated by CDR3 protein sequence, retaining the most common genes and DNA. What appears here as the V and J calls and clone size reflects TCRdb's work, not the paper's. Counted in this sample were tens of thousands of distinct CDR3 sequences; 15% to 20% of them appeared once. 15% to 17% of the sample belongs to the ten largest clones.

The healthy controls were volunteers from a blood bank in Maryland, USA. Unsorted PBMC libraries were generated from 2 million PBMCs stored in RNAlater at -80 °C until RNA extraction. Peripheral blood was subjected to Ficoll-Hypaque density gradient centrifugation to isolate PBMCs, which were then cryopreserved in liquid nitrogen. Material: PBMCs. The receptor was isolated from a woman aged 40 to 55 in good health.

The nucleotides read TGCGCCAGCAGCTTGATTTCGGGGAGCACTGAAGCTTTCTTT. Its amino acids are CASSLISGSTEAFF. This sequence uses TRBV5-1 and TRBJ1-1; the D gene cannot be resolved reliably. Reading the germline V gene gives CDR1 SGHRS and CDR2 YFSETQ. From its cysteine to its phenylalanine, the CDR3 spans 14 amino acids. The kept DNA is CDR3 alone, 42 bases in frame from the first base. Relative to germline, V is 1 base shorter and J is 4 bases shorter, with 11 bases between their ends.